This is a list of T cell receptor beta chains from one sample in a study of blood T cell repertoires in COVID-19. Assay: immunoSEQ multiplex PCR; the TCRdb copy retains only in-frame clones and omits some. The sample lists roughly 58,000 clones, around 65% occurring once. The source material was PBMCs or T cells enriched from blood (not recorded which). The receptors derive from a woman in her sixties or seventies who had been exposed to COVID-19. Each CDR3 is given with its conserved first and last residue. Each record gives: clone size, D gene, V gene, J gene, CDR3 DNA, CDR3 protein. A D gene is named only where the DNA matches it firmly. The listing skips clone size in some rows; elsewhere it reads once, few, many or a size class.

few	-	TRBV5-5	TRBJ1-2	TGTGCCAGCAGCTTGGAACTCTTCAACTATGGCTACACCTTC	CASSLELFNYGYTF
once	TRBD1	TRBV4-1	TRBJ1-1	TGCGCCAGCAGCCACCCGACAGGGCCTCGGACTGAAGCTTTCTTT	CASSHPTGPRTEAFF
-	-	TRBV7-3	TRBJ2-3	TGTGCCAGCAGCCCCCTCTCGCGGATCACAGATACGCAGTATTTT	CASSPLSRITDTQYF
few	TRBD1	TRBV15	TRBJ1-4	TGTGCCACCAGCAGAGATTCGGGGCCAGGGGGTGAAAAACTGTTTTTT	CATSRDSGPGGEKLFF
-	-	TRBV5-1	TRBJ2-7	TGCGCCAGCAGCTTGGCGGGTAGCGCTTCCTACGAGCAGTACTTC	CASSLAGSASYEQYF
-	-	TRBV6-2/TRBV6-3	TRBJ2-6	TGTGCCAGCAGTTACACAGGGGGGGCCAACGTCCTGACTTTC	CASSYTGGANVLTF
few	-	TRBV27	TRBJ2-1	TGTGCCAGCAGTTTAGTGCTTAGCTCCTACAATGAGCAGTTCTTC	CASSLVLSSYNEQFF
-	TRBD1	TRBV5-5	TRBJ2-7	TGTGCCAGCAGCGCCCGGGACAGGACCTACGAGCAGTACTTC	CASSARDRTYEQYF
-	-	TRBV2	TRBJ1-5	TGTGCCAGCAGTGGGATGAGGGATAGTCAGCCCCAGCATTTT	CASSGMRDSQPQHF
-	-	TRBV11-2	TRBJ2-3	TGTGCCAGCAGCCGGGGACTCGGGGGGCAGTATTTT	CASSRGLGGQYF
-	-	TRBV29-1	TRBJ2-3	TGCAGCGCCGCGAGGTGGCAGGGGAGAGGGGATACGCAGTATTTT	CSAARWQGRGDTQYF
-	TRBD2	TRBV5-4	TRBJ2-1	TGTGCCAGCAGCTTGCGACTAGCGGGGGGGCCAGATGAGCAGTTCTTC	CASSLRLAGGPDEQFF
-	TRBD2	TRBV28	TRBJ2-7	TGTGCCAGCAGTTTAGTACTAGCGGGATTGACCTACGAGCAGTACTTC	CASSLVLAGLTYEQYF
once	TRBD1	TRBV28	TRBJ1-5	TGTGCCAGCAGCACCCTTAGGGGGCCTAGCAATCAGCCCCAGCATTTT	CASSTLRGPSNQPQHF
-	-	TRBV6-4	TRBJ1-6	TGTGCCAGCCGGCCGGACTGGGATAATTCACCCCTCCACTTT	CASRPDWDNSPLHF
-	-	TRBV6-1	TRBJ2-7	TGTGCCAGCAGTTCCGAGATGCGGTTCGAGTACGAGCAGTACTTC	CASSSEMRFEYEQYF
-	-	TRBV15	TRBJ1-2	TGTGCCACCAGCCGAGAGAGGACACCGTTCGGCTACACCTTC	CATSRERTPFGYTF
-	-	TRBV7-9	TRBJ2-1	TGTGCCAGCAGCTCCACTAGTCGGGCGGGGCCTGGGAATGAGCAGTTCTTC	CASSSTSRAGPGNEQFF
once	TRBD2	TRBV29-1	TRBJ2-3	TGCAGCGCTCTTCCGGGGGGGGATACGCAGTATTTT	CSALPGGDTQYF
-	-	TRBV5-8	TRBJ2-5	TGTGCCAGCAGCTTGGGAGGGATGAAGACCCAGTACTTC	CASSLGGMKTQYF
-	-	TRBV7-9	TRBJ1-1	TGTGCCAGCAGGGGCCGCGGGACTGAAGCTTTCTTT	CASRGRGTEAFF
-	-	TRBV1	TRBJ2-7	TGCACCAGCAGCCAAGGGGCGAAGCGGGCCCCTAGCTCCTACGAGCAGTACTTC	CTSSQGAKRAPSSYEQYF
-	-	TRBV4-3	TRBJ2-7	TGCGCCAGCAGCCAAGTGGTCGGGTACGAGCAGTACTTC	CASSQVVGYEQYF
-	TRBD1	TRBV24-1	TRBJ2-3	TGTGCCACCAGGGACAGGGACACAGATACGCAGTATTTT	CATRDRDTDTQYF
few	TRBD1	TRBV29-1	TRBJ2-2	TGCAGCGTTGCCGGGGACAGGCCGGTCGCCGGGGAGCTGTTTTTT	CSVAGDRPVAGELFF
-	-	TRBV19	TRBJ2-7	TGTGCCAGTAGGAAGCGGGGGACAGACGAGCAGTACTTC	CASRKRGTDEQYF
-	TRBD1	TRBV18	TRBJ1-4	TGTGCCAGCTCACCGACCCTCCGGGCAGGGGGTCGGGAAAAACTGTTTTTT	CASSPTLRAGGREKLFF
-	-	TRBV27	TRBJ1-4	TGTGCCAGCAGTTCAAATACAGGGTTCTTGGAAAAACTGTTTTTT	CASSSNTGFLEKLFF
-	-	TRBV11-2	TRBJ1-2	TGTGCCAGCAGCCAGACGGGGAACTATGGCTACACCTTC	CASSQTGNYGYTF
-	TRBD1	TRBV7-8	TRBJ2-7	TGTGCCAGCAGCTTCTCCACAGGGGTGGAGCAGTACTTC	CASSFSTGVEQYF
-	TRBD1	TRBV11-2	TRBJ1-2	TGTGCCAGCAGCGTGGACAGGGACTATGGCTACACCTTC	CASSVDRDYGYTF
-	-	TRBV10-2	TRBJ2-6	TGCGCCAGCAGCTCTCCCGTCTCTGGGGCCAACGTCCTGACTTTC	CASSSPVSGANVLTF
-	TRBD1	TRBV3-1/TRBV3-2	TRBJ1-2	TGTGCCAGCAGCCAGGAGGGGACAGTTAACACCCCGATTTATGGCTACACCTTC	CASSQEGTVNTPIYGYTF
-	-	TRBV5-6	TRBJ1-4	TGTGCCAGCAGCCGGGGAAGCGAAAAACTGTTTTTT	CASSRGSEKLFF
-	-	TRBV7-2	TRBJ1-1	TGTGCCAGCAGCTTAGTCAGGTGGGGCCCAACCTCTAACACTGAAGCTTTCTTT	CASSLVRWGPTSNTEAFF
few	TRBD1	TRBV6-2/TRBV6-3	TRBJ2-2	TGTGCCAGCAGTTATGGGACAGGGACGGTCCGGGAGCTGTTTTTT	CASSYGTGTVRELFF
-	-	TRBV6-5	TRBJ1-2	TGTGCCATCAACCCTCAGGGCAGGCTGAACACCTTC	CAINPQGRLNTF
many	-	TRBV7-9	TRBJ2-1	TGTGCCAGCAGCCTACCGGGGAATGAGCAGTTCTTC	CASSLPGNEQFF
-	-	TRBV7-3	TRBJ1-1	TGTGCCAGCAGCCTAAAGGGAGCCGAAGCTTTCTTT	CASSLKGAEAFF
-	-	TRBV30	TRBJ1-1	TGTGCCTGGAGTGTTGAGGGTCCGGCTTTCTTT	CAWSVEGPAFF
-	TRBD2	TRBV7-3	TRBJ2-3	TGTGCCAGCAGTAGGACTAGCGCCCGCACAGATACGCAGTATTTT	CASSRTSARTDTQYF
-	-	TRBV5-6	TRBJ1-1	TGTGCCAGCAGCTCGTTGAGGAGGATCATGAACACTGAAGCTTTCTTT	CASSSLRRIMNTEAFF
-	TRBD1	TRBV6-1	TRBJ2-3	TGTGCCAGCAGTGTCCTCCGGGACAGAATCACAGATACGCAGTATTTT	CASSVLRDRITDTQYF
-	TRBD1	TRBV28	TRBJ2-3	TGTGCCAGCAGTTTCTCGGACAGGGGAAGCACAGATACGCAGTATTTT	CASSFSDRGSTDTQYF
-	-	TRBV7-2	TRBJ1-2	TGTGCCAGCAGCTTAGGGAGCTGGGACAATGGTCGTGGCTACACCTTC	CASSLGSWDNGRGYTF
few	TRBD1	TRBV15	TRBJ1-6	TGTGCCACCAGCAGAGCCGGGACAGGGCCTTCACCCCTCCACTTT	CATSRAGTGPSPLHF
-	TRBD2	TRBV27	TRBJ2-5	TGTGCCAGCAGTTTATTAGCGGGAGTACCGGGGGAGACCCAGTACTTC	CASSLLAGVPGETQYF
-	TRBD1	TRBV5-4	TRBJ1-4	TGTGCCAGCAGCCACCAGGGGGCTAATGAAAAACTGTTTTTT	CASSHQGANEKLFF
-	-	TRBV27	TRBJ1-2	TGTGCCAGCAGTACGACGACCGGGGGCTACACCTTC	CASSTTTGGYTF
-	-	TRBV24-1	TRBJ2-2	TGTGCCACCAGTACGGGGGGCCGCCCCGGGGAGCTGTTTTTT	CATSTGGRPGELFF
-	-	TRBV6-5	TRBJ2-5	TGTGCCAGCAGTTCCTCGACTGGGCAAGAGACCCAGTACTTC	CASSSSTGQETQYF
once	TRBD2	TRBV15	TRBJ2-3	TGTGCCACCAGCTCACGTCGGCCGGGACTAGCGGTTACAGATACGCAGTATTTT	CATSSRRPGLAVTDTQYF
few	-	TRBV5-8	TRBJ1-6	TGTGCCAGCAGCTTGGAGGGAACAGGGTTAAGCCGGAAGATGAATTCACCCCTCCACTTT	CASSLEGTGLSRKMNSPLHF